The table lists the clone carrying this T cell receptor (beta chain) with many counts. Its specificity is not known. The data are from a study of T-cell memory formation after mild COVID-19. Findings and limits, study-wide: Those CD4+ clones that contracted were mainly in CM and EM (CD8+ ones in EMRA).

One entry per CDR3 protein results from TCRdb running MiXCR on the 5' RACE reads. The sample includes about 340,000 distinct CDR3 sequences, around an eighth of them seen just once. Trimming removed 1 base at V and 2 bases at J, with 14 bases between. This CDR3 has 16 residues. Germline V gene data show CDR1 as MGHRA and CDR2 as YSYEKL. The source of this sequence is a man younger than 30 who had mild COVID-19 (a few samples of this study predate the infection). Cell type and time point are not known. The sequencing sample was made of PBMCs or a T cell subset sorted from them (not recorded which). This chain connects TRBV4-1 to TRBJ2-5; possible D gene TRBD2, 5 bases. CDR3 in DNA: TGCGCCAGCAGCCAAGGAGAGGGAGAGGGACAAGAGACCCAGTACTTC. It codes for CASSQGEGEGQETQYF.